This is a list of T cell receptor beta chains from one sample in a study of low-dose radiotherapy and immunotherapy resistance in tumors. Using its own MiXCR run on the reads, TCRdb lists one record per CDR3 protein. The sample carries almost 45,000 distinct CDR3 sequences, under 30% recorded once. The sample in question was PBMCs, obtained after low-dose radiotherapy plus immunotherapy. The origin of the receptors is a male donor with prostate cancer. Both conserved end residues are part of each CDR3. Fields, in order: D gene, V gene, clone size, J gene, CDR3 protein, CDR3 DNA. The D gene is left open where the match is weak. Clone size is shown for a subset of rows, as once, few, many or a class of expanded clone.

>TRBD2|TRBV2|many|TRBJ2-5
CASSVWVGGGEETQYF
TGTGCCAGCAGTGTCTGGGTTGGCGGGGGGGAAGAGACCCAGTACTTC
>TRBD2|TRBV7-3|many|TRBJ2-3
CASSPWTSSTDTQYF
TGTGCCAGCAGTCCCTGGACTAGCAGCACAGATACGCAGTATTTT
>NA|TRBV20-1|many|TRBJ1-4
CSASRFLEREKLFF
TGCAGTGCTAGTCGGTTTCTCGAGCGCGAAAAACTGTTTTTT
>TRBD1|TRBV5-1|many|TRBJ2-2
CASMTGQVTGELFF
TGCGCCAGCATGACGGGACAGGTCACCGGGGAGCTGTTTTTT
>NA|TRBV10-3|many|TRBJ2-2
CAIKRGLSTGELFF
TGTGCCATCAAGAGGGGACTTTCCACCGGGGAGCTGTTTTTT
>NA|TRBV6-1|NA|TRBJ2-6
CASSEWGSGANVLTF
TGTGCCAGCAGTGAATGGGGGTCTGGGGCCAACGTCCTGACTTTC
>NA|TRBV6-2/TRBV6-3|many|TRBJ2-5
CASSPADETQYF
TGTGCCAGCAGCCCCGCGGATGAGACCCAGTACTTC
>TRBD1|TRBV5-1|many|TRBJ1-1
CASSLRGQSNTEAFF
TGCGCCAGCAGCTTGCGGGGACAGAGTAACACTGAAGCTTTCTTT
>NA|TRBV19|NA|TRBJ1-5
CASSPRAARGNNQPQHF
TGTGCCAGTAGCCCGAGGGCGGCCAGGGGAAACAATCAGCCCCAGCATTTT
>NA|TRBV3-1|many|TRBJ1-6
CASSQRVHNSPLHF
TGTGCCAGCAGCCAGAGGGTCCATAATTCACCCCTCCACTTT
>TRBD2|TRBV24-1|many|TRBJ2-1
CATSDSSGRNDNEQFF
TGTGCCACCAGTGATTCTAGCGGGAGGAACGACAATGAGCAGTTCTTC
>TRBD2|TRBV27|many|TRBJ2-1
CASGLGLAIDEQFF
TGTGCCAGCGGACTGGGACTAGCGATCGATGAGCAGTTCTTC
>TRBD2|TRBV7-8|many|TRBJ2-1
CASSLALGGLAGGTYNEQFF
TGTGCCAGCAGCTTAGCGCTGGGGGGACTAGCGGGAGGGACCTACAATGAGCAGTTCTTC
>NA|TRBV3-1|NA|TRBJ2-7
CASAEGGRSYEQYF
TGTGCCTCCGCGGAAGGCGGGCGCTCCTACGAGCAGTACTTC
>TRBD2|TRBV2|NA|TRBJ2-2
CASRSGGGAGELFF
TGTGCCAGCCGAAGCGGGGGGGGCGCCGGGGAGCTGTTTTTT
>NA|TRBV5-1|many|TRBJ1-5
CASSLDGYNQPQHF
TGCGCCAGCAGCTTGGACGGATACAATCAGCCCCAGCATTTT
>NA|TRBV19|many|TRBJ2-2
CASSPRTDTGELFF
TGTGCCAGTAGTCCCCGGACAGACACCGGGGAGCTGTTTTTT
>NA|TRBV19|many|TRBJ2-2
CASSGANTGELFF
TGTGCCAGTAGTGGGGCGAACACCGGGGAGCTGTTTTTT
>NA|TRBV5-3|few|TRBJ1-1
CASSPRGGTEAFF
TGTGCCAGCAGCCCTAGAGGGGGCACTGAAGCTTTCTTT
>TRBD1|TRBV12-5|NA|TRBJ1-5
CASASTGGDQPQHF
TGTGCTAGTGCCTCGACAGGGGGCGATCAGCCCCAGCATTTT
>NA|TRBV5-6|many|TRBJ2-6
CASSEDSPGANVLTF
TGTGCCAGCAGCGAGGACAGCCCTGGGGCCAACGTCCTGACTTTC
>TRBD2|TRBV15|NA|TRBJ2-1
CATSRDTGREQFF
TGTGCCACCAGCAGAGACACCGGGAGGGAGCAGTTCTTC
>NA|TRBV20-1|many|TRBJ1-6
CSARDPQNSPLHF
TGCAGTGCTAGAGATCCCCAAAATTCACCCCTCCACTTT
>TRBD1|TRBV3-1|many|TRBJ1-2
CASSQRLTGGSYGYTF
TGTGCCAGCAGCCAAAGACTGACAGGGGGCAGCTATGGCTACACCTTC
>NA|TRBV23-1|many|TRBJ1-5
CASSQSYSYSNQPQHF
TGCGCCAGCAGTCAATCTTACAGCTATAGCAATCAGCCCCAGCATTTT
>NA|TRBV7-8|many|TRBJ1-5
CASTEGGGVTGLIQPQHF
TGTGCCAGCACGGAGGGGGGGGGGGTTACAGGTTTAATTCAGCCCCAGCATTTT
>NA|TRBV28|many|TRBJ2-7
CASSFPGGLAEQYF
TGTGCCAGCAGTTTTCCTGGGGGACTCGCCGAGCAGTACTTC
>TRBD1|TRBV5-1|many|TRBJ2-6
CASSSGTGLTFSGANVLTF
TGCGCCAGCAGCTCTGGGACAGGGCTCACATTCTCTGGGGCCAACGTCCTGACTTTC
>NA|TRBV10-3|NA|TRBJ1-2
CAISEEGNYGLTF
TGTGCCATCAGTGAGGAAGGCAACTATGGCCTCACCTTC
>TRBD2|TRBV20-1|many|TRBJ2-5
CSARVRQPRLAGLGETQYF
TGCAGTGCTAGAGTCAGGCAACCACGACTAGCGGGCCTGGGAGAGACCCAGTACTTC
>TRBD1|TRBV19|many|TRBJ2-3
CASSIGGQESTDTQYF
TGTGCCAGTAGTATAGGGGGACAGGAGAGCACAGATACGCAGTATTTT
>TRBD2|TRBV9|many|TRBJ2-5
CASSVKRGTQETQYF
TGTGCCAGCAGCGTAAAGCGGGGTACCCAAGAGACCCAGTACTTC
>NA|TRBV13|NA|TRBJ2-2
CASTRGAGGPTAGELFFFF
NA
>NA|TRBV10-2|many|TRBJ2-2
CASSELGAGELFF
TGCGCCAGCAGTGAGTTGGGGGCCGGGGAGCTGTTTTTT
>TRBD2|TRBV5-4|once|TRBJ2-7
CASSIGLANTGELYF
TGTGCCAGCAGCATAGGACTAGCGAACACCGGGGAGCTGTACTTC